This record covers a single T cell receptor beta chain. The data were obtained in a study of cytomegalovirus exposure and HLA in healthy donors. Both 60 Vbeta primers and 13 Jbeta primers went into the PCR. Here immunoSEQ multiplex PCR was the method, and the copy in TCRdb shows in-frame clones only, minus some. In all, the sample yields about 210,000 clones. The TCR was taken from a woman in her 30s in good health and CMV-seropositive. The specimen was PBMCs.

CDR3 nucleotide sequence: TGCGCCAGCAGTGGGCCATTGACTGAAGCTTTCTTT. Its translation is CASSGPLTEAFF. The chain employs TRBV10-2 and TRBJ1-1; D is unresolved. V was shortened by 4 bases and J by 5 bases, with 8 bases between the two germline ends. Per germline, CDR1 WSHSY and CDR2 SAAADI. The CDR3 is 12 amino acids.